This T cell receptor beta chain was identified during a study of control samples from healthy donors and cancer patients. The method was immunoSEQ multiplex PCR; TCRdb's version includes in-frame clones alone and lacks a portion of them. The data contain fewer than 85,000 clones, 89% of them singletons. CDR1 and CDR2 (germline): MNHEY, SVGEGT. V dropped 2 bases and J dropped 1 base, with 9 bases sitting between them. There are 14 residues in the CDR3. The sample consisted of blood. The chain uses TRBV6-2 or TRBV6-3 and TRBJ2-7, with TRBD1 as a possible D gene (5 bases). The clonotype originates from a man aged 45-65 years in good health. The chain's CDR3 is CASSYDGASYEQYF. The CDR3, as DNA: TGTGCCAGCAGTTACGATGGGGCGTCCTACGAGCAGTACTTC.